Shown below are 30 T cell receptor beta chains from a single sample sequenced in a study of vaccination and CD4 T cells after COVID-19. Once obtained from cultured CD4+ T cells, the DNA was sequenced using the Oncomine TCR Beta short-read assay. TCRdb processed the PCR reads anew with MiXCR; each CDR3 protein has one entry. Seen here are roughly 20,000 distinct CDR3 sequences, about three quarters observed once, and the top ten hold about a sixth. Treatment given: roughly 10-day PBMC culture with coronavirus spike peptide pools or control peptides (ViraFEST assay). Their target antigens are unknown. This specimen consisted of CD4+ T cells from blood, cultured in vitro, obtained after SARS-CoV-2 vaccination. The receptors here all came from a human donor who received a COVID-19 vaccine.

The CDR3: CASSEPDGEWAQPQHF. The CDR3 nucleotides are TGCGCCAGCAGTGAGCCGGACGGTGAGTGGGCTCAGCCCCAGCATTTT. The chain couples TRBV10-1 to TRBJ1-5; no clear D gene. The CDR3 is 16 amino acids. Trimming took off 2 bases at V and 6 bases at J, with 17 bases between the two ends. CDR1 WNHNN and CDR2 SYGVQD come from the germline V gene (reference sequence).

This clonotype turned up a few times. This chain uses TRBV7-9 with TRBJ1-5, with a tentative D call TRBD1 (6 bases). This CDR3 has 15 amino acids. The ends were cut back, 8 bases at V and 2 bases at J, with 16 bases in the middle. Germline CDR1 is SEHNR and CDR2 is FQNEAQ (reference sequence). The CDR3 nucleotides are TGTGCCAGCTGTAACGGAGGGGGAGGCAATCAGCCCCAGCATTTT. This sequence encodes CASCNGGGGNQPQHF.

The chain recombines TRBV19 with TRBJ1-3; D remains ambiguous. The CDR3 totals 13 residues. CDR1 is LNHDA, CDR2 SQIVND, per germline (reference sequence). V lost 4 bases to trimming and J lost 0 bases, with 4 bases between them. The chain's CDR3 is CASSKVSGNTIYF. CDR3 coding DNA: TGTGCCAGTAGTAAAGTCTCTGGAAACACCATATATTTT.

A single count supports this clonotype. The chain uses TRBV6-1 and TRBJ2-7, with TRBD1 matching over 11 bases. V dropped 4 bases and J dropped 7; count of bases not matched to a gene: 0. The CDR3 is 12 residues long. The germline V gene encodes CDR1 MNHNS and CDR2 SASEGT. As DNA, the CDR3 is TGTGCCAGCAGTGGGGACAGGGGGGAGCAGTACTTC. Its translation: CASSGDRGEQYF.

This clonotype showed up just once. V is TRBV12-3 or TRBV12-4 and J is TRBJ1-1; D gene unclear. Trimming left V 7 bases short and J 4 bases short, with 10 bases between. The CDR3 sequence is 12 residues long. The DNA for the CDR3 is TGTGCCAGCACCCCCAGTCGCACTGAAGCTTTCTTT. Translated: CASTPSRTEAFF.

The chain employs TRBV6-1 and TRBJ1-2; 8 bases align to TRBD1. The CDR3 has 15 amino acids. The germline gives CDR1 MNHNS, CDR2 SASEGT. V shed 1 base and J 4 bases; nucleotides not matched to a gene: 5. The CDR3 loop reads CASSEGPGGVYGYTF. CDR3 nucleotides: TGTGCCAGCAGTGAAGGCCCAGGGGGCGTCTATGGCTACACCTTC.

This clonotype was seen only once. The V call is TRBV6-4, the J call TRBJ2-3; D gene unclear. Trimming removed 4 bases from V and 2 bases from J, with 13 bases in between. The CDR3 is made up of 15 amino acids. In germline, CDR1 is MRHNA, CDR2 SNTAGT. CDR3 DNA: TGTGCCAGCAGTGTAGATGGAGTGCACACAGATACGCAGTATTTT. This codes for CASSVDGVHTDTQYF.

This clonotype has only one observation. The CDR3 region has the DNA TGTGCCAGCAGCCGGAACACGGGCGGCTTGGGGGGGGAGCTGTTTTTT. Residues: CASSRNTGGLGGELFF. V usage is TRBV12-3 or TRBV12-4 and J usage is TRBJ2-2; unclear D gene. V lost 6 bases and J 8 bases, leaving 22 bases between the germline ends. The CDR3 runs 16 residues.

V usage is TRBV12-3 or TRBV12-4 and J usage is TRBJ1-2, with D perhaps matching TRBD1 (5 bases). V dropped 3 bases and J dropped 1 base, with 9 bases sitting between them. The CDR3 extends over 14 amino acids. The CDR3 DNA sequence: TGTGCCAGCAGTTTCTGGGACCTTAACTATGGCTACACCTTC. This sequence encodes CASSFWDLNYGYTF.

The rearrangement links TRBV7-9 to TRBJ2-5, with TRBD1 matching 11 bases. In germline, CDR1 is SEHNR, CDR2 FQNEAQ (reference sequence). V trimming: 5 bases; J trimming: 5 bases; junction bases outside the gene matches: 7. CDR3 length: 15 amino acids. The CDR3 DNA is TGTGCCAGCAGCACCTATGGGGACAGGGGGGAGACCCAGTACTTC. Translation: CASSTYGDRGETQYF.

As regards this clonotype: The junction and the germline gene differ at one end; a read error may be behind it. The chain combines TRBV20-1 with TRBJ2-3; tentatively, D is TRBD2 (6 bases). CDR1 DFQATT and CDR2 SNEGSKA come from the germline V gene (reference sequence). The CDR3 runs 11 residues. CDR3 amino acids: CSALTPSTREF. CDR3 in DNA: TGCAGTGCCCTAACGCCCTCGACTAGGGAATTT.

The chain employs TRBV15 and TRBJ1-1, with 8 bases identical to TRBD1. V was pared by 3 bases and J by 4 bases, with 4 bases of the junction left unmatched. Germline CDR1 LNHNV, CDR2 YYDKDF (reference sequence). The length of the CDR3 is 14 residues. The CDR3 nucleotides read TGTGCCACCAGCAGCATACAGGGGGGCACTGAAGCTTTCTTT. Its protein is CATSSIQGGTEAFF.

This chain uses TRBV20-1 with TRBJ2-5, with a tentative D call TRBD2 (5 bases). The CDR3 spans 14 residues. The germline V gene has CDR1 DFQATT and CDR2 SNEGSKA (reference sequence). V lost 3 bases and J 5 bases, leaving 16 bases between the germline ends. The CDR3 sequence: CSARRAVTGETQYF. CDR3 sequence (DNA): TGCAGTGCTAGGAGGGCGGTCACGGGGGAGACCCAGTACTTC.

The V call is TRBV12-3 or TRBV12-4, the J call TRBJ1-5; TRBD1 matches at 9 bases. J was trimmed by 5 bases and V by 6 bases; bases with no gene match: 5. The CDR3 is made up of 14 amino acids. The CDR3 loop reads CASRNRGQDQPQHF. The DNA of the CDR3 is TGTGCCAGCAGGAACAGGGGGCAGGATCAGCCCCAGCATTTT.

The V call is TRBV24-1, the J call TRBJ1-2; D not certain. Trimming cost V 1 base and J 8 bases, with 13 bases left between them. The CDR3 sequence is 14 residues long. Germline lookup yields CDR1 KGHDR and CDR2 SFDVKD. The CDR3 sequence: CATSDLSTWRGYTF. The CDR3, as DNA: TGTGCCACCAGTGATTTATCGACTTGGAGGGGCTACACCTTC.

J is TRBJ1-2 and V is TRBV7-9, with D unresolved. The CDR3 is 14 residues long. Trimming shortened V by 2 bases and J by 0 bases, and 7 bases separated the two germline ends. Germline CDR1 reads SEHNR; CDR2 reads FQNEAQ (reference sequence). CDR3 DNA: TGTGCCAGCAGCTTAAGCAGGACTAACTATGGCTACACCTTC. Translation: CASSLSRTNYGYTF.

This clonotype was seen a few times. The rearrangement links TRBV20-1 to TRBJ1-2; D call uncertain. Trimming pared 4 bases from V and 0 bases from J, leaving 6 bases between. Per the germline V gene, CDR1 is DFQATT and CDR2 is SNEGSKA (reference sequence). The CDR3 consists of 12 residues. The chain's CDR3 is CSAIGTNYGYTF. The CDR3 DNA reads as TGCAGTGCTATTGGCACTAACTATGGCTACACCTTC.

V and J are TRBV2 and TRBJ1-2; the D is unclear. The CDR3 totals 16 residues. The V gene's germline CDR1 is SNHLY and CDR2 FYNNEI. The V end was cut by 3 bases, the J end by 2 bases, with 16 bases between. The CDR3 loop reads CASSEGTTPLNYGYTF. CDR3 nucleotide sequence: TGTGCCAGCAGTGAGGGAACGACACCCCTAAACTATGGCTACACCTTC.

The V gene is TRBV18, the J gene TRBJ2-3; D is ambiguous. V lost 4 bases, J lost 5 bases, and 7 bases lay in between. The germline V gene has CDR1 KGHSH and CDR2 LQKENI. The CDR3 covers 12 residues. The CDR3 reads CASSQKGDTQYF. As DNA, the CDR3 is TGTGCCAGCTCACAGAAGGGAGATACGCAGTATTTT. The full variable domain, rest sourced from reference TRBV18 and TRBJ2-3, is NAGVMQNPRHLVRRRGQEARLRCSPMKGHSHVYWYRQLPEEGLKFMVYLQKENIIDESGMPKERFSAEFPKEGPSILRIQQVVRGDSAAYFCASSQKGDTQYFGPGTRLTVL.

This chain uses TRBV6-1 with TRBJ2-2, with D possibly being TRBD1 (6 bases). The V end was cut by 6 bases, the J end by 0 bases, with 11 bases between. There are 15 residues in the CDR3. CDR1 is MNHNS, CDR2 SASEGT, per germline. DNA for the CDR3: TGTGCCAGCAGCCTGACAGGTCCGAACACCGGGGAGCTGTTTTTT. Translation: CASSLTGPNTGELFF.

V is TRBV2 and J is TRBJ1-5, with D maybe TRBD1 (6 bases). Between the trimmed V and J ends, which lost 6 bases and 4 bases, there was a span of 10 bases. The CDR3 totals 13 residues. CDR1 is SNHLY and CDR2 is FYNNEI in the germline V gene. In DNA form, the CDR3 reads TGTGCCAGCAGGAGACAGGAAAATCAGCCCCAGCATTTT. Translating gives CASRRQENQPQHF.

The chain joins TRBV19 to TRBJ1-3, with 7 bases fitting TRBD1. The CDR3 runs to 22 residues. Germline CDR1 reads LNHDA; CDR2 reads SQIVND (reference sequence). The J segment lost 2 bases and the V segment lost 10 bases, leaving 32 bases of the junction unmatched. DNA for the CDR3: TGTGCCAATAATAAGGTAGAACGCTCTACAGGGGACGACGTAGCTGCTGGAAACACCATATATTTT. Its protein is CANNKVERSTGDDVAAGNTIYF.

V and J are TRBV20-1 and TRBJ1-6, with a weak D call TRBD1 (6 bases). V was pared by 0 bases and J by 7 bases, with 16 bases between. The CDR3 is 16 residues long. Germline assignment: CDR1 DFQATT and CDR2 SNEGSKA (reference sequence). The CDR3 loop is CSARDRQGQQNSPLHF. The DNA for the CDR3 is TGCAGTGCTAGAGATCGCCAGGGACAACAGAATTCACCCCTCCACTTT.

J is TRBJ1-3 and V is TRBV11-2, with 7 bases identical to TRBD1. Germline CDR1 is SGHAT and CDR2 is FQNNGV. This CDR3 comprises 19 residues. The V segment lost 5 bases and the J segment 0 bases; nucleotides outside the gene matches: 16. The CDR3 protein is CASSPDRDSDLFSGNTIYF. The CDR3 coding sequence is TGTGCCAGCAGCCCAGACAGGGATTCCGACCTTTTCTCTGGAAACACCATATATTTT.

The V call is TRBV6-1, the J call TRBJ1-6; D may be TRBD1 (6 bases). Trimming cost V 4 bases and J 8 bases, with 12 bases left between them. Germline V gene lookup returns CDR1 MNHNS and CDR2 SASEGT. This CDR3 is 14 amino acids long. DNA for the CDR3: TGTGCCAGCAGTGGGGACACCGAGTATTCACCCCTCCACTTT. Its translation: CASSGDTEYSPLHF.

The chain carries TRBV20-1 and TRBJ1-5; D gene ambiguous. The CDR3 runs 15 residues. Trimming removed 6 bases at V and 0 bases at J, with 15 bases between. CDR1 and CDR2 (germline): DFQATT, SNEGSKA (reference sequence). CDR3 DNA sequence: TGCAGTGCCCCCGCGGGAGAGAATAGCAATCAGCCCCAGCATTTT. The encoded protein is CSAPAGENSNQPQHF.

Points on this clonotype: The junction departs from the called germline gene at one end, perhaps through a read error. CDR3 in amino acids: CATSDLDFTDMQYF. CDR3 nucleotides: TGTGCCACCAGTGATTTGGACTTCACAGATATGCAGTATTTT. The V call is TRBV24-1, the J call TRBJ2-3; D not certain. CDR3 size: 14 residues. In germline, CDR1 is KGHDR, CDR2 SFDVKD.

The genes are TRBV27 and TRBJ2-7; 9 bases agree with TRBD1. Looked up from germline, CDR1 is MNHEY and CDR2 is SMNVEV (reference sequence). V trimming: 6 bases; J trimming: 3 bases; junction bases outside the gene matches: 12. CDR3 length: 16 residues. CDR3 residues: CASSPTPGQGLYEQYF. The DNA of the CDR3 is TGTGCCAGCAGCCCAACTCCGGGACAGGGCCTCTACGAGCAGTACTTC.

This chain joins TRBV27 and TRBJ2-7; D is perhaps TRBD1 (6 bases). V was shortened by 8 bases and J by 0 bases, with 29 bases between the two germline ends. Germline CDR1 is MNHEY and CDR2 is SMNVEV (reference sequence). This CDR3 spans 19 amino acids. The CDR3 reads CASVLDRGQRELDSYEQYF. Here the CDR3 DNA reads TGTGCCAGCGTGTTAGACCGCGGACAGAGAGAATTAGACTCCTACGAGCAGTACTTC.

For the CDR3, the DNA is TGTGCCAGCAGCTTATCGCGCGGCTCTGGAAACACCATATATTTT. Its protein product is CASSLSRGSGNTIYF. J is TRBJ1-3 and V is TRBV7-6; D not certain. Per germline, CDR1 SGHVS and CDR2 FNYEAQ. The CDR3 loop spans 15 amino acids. Trimming removed 2 bases from V and 0 bases from J, with 8 bases in between.